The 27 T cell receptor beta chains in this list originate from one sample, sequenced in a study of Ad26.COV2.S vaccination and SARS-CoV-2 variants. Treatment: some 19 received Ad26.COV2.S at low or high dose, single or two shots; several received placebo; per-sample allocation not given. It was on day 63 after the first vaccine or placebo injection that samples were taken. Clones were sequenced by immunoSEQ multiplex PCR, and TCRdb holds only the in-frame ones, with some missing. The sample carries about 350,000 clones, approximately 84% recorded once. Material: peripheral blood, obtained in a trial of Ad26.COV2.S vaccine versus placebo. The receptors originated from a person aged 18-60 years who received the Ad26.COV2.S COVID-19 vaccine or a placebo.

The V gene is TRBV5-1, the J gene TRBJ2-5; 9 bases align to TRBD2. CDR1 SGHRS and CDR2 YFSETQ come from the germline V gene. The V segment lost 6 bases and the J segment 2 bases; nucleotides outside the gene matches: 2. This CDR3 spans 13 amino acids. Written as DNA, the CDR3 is TGCGCCAGCACGGGACTAGCACAAGAGACCCAGTACTTC. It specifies CASTGLAQETQYF. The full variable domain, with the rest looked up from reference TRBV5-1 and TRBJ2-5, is KAGVTQTPRYLIKTRGQQVTLSCSPISGHRSVSWYQQTPGQGLQFLFEYFSETQRNKGNFPGRFSGRQFSNSRSEMNVSTLELGDSALYLCASTGLAQETQYFGPGTRLLVL.

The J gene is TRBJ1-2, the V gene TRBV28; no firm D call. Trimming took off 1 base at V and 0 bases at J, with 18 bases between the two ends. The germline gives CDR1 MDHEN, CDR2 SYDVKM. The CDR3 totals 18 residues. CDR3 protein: CASSLSGGGRETNYGYTF. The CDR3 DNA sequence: TGTGCCAGCAGTTTATCGGGAGGTGGGAGGGAAACTAACTATGGCTACACCTTC.

The CDR3 DNA follows: TGTGCCAGCACCCCCGGGGGGTCAGGGGGTCAAGAGACCCAGTACTTC. Translating gives CASTPGGSGGQETQYF. The chain joins TRBV28 to TRBJ2-5; D is perhaps TRBD1 or TRBD2 (7 bases each). The V gene's germline CDR1 is MDHEN and CDR2 SYDVKM. This CDR3 has 16 amino acids. Deletions cut 7 bases from V and 2 bases from J, with 20 bases between. Full variable domain (missing parts from reference TRBV28 and TRBJ2-5): DVKVTQSSRYLVKRTGEKVFLECVQDMDHENMFWYRQDPGLGLRLIYFSYDVKMKEKGDIPEGYSVSREKKERFSLILESASTNQTSMYLCASTPGGSGGQETQYFGPGTRLLVL.

CDR3 bases: TGTGCCAGCAGTTTCGGAACAGGGGTAAAAGCTTTCTTT. It specifies CASSFGTGVKAFF. The chain has TRBV12-3 or TRBV12-4 and TRBJ1-1, with TRBD1 matching over 7 bases. This CDR3 spans 13 amino acids. V was pared by 3 bases and J by 9 bases, with 7 bases of the junction left unmatched.

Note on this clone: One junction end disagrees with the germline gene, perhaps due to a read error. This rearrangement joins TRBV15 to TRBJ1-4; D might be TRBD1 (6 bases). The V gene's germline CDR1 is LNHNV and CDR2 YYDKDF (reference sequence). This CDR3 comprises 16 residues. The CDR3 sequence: CATTRGKGGTKEKLFF. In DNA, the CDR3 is TGTGCCACCACCAGAGGAAAGGGCGGGACAAAGGAAAAACTGTTTTTT.

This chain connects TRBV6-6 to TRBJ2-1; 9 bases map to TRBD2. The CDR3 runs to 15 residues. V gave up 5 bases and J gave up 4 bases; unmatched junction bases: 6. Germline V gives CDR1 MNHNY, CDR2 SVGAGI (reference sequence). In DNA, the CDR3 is TGTGCCAGCAGTCGAGGACTAGCGCTTTACAATGAGCAGTTCTTC. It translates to CASSRGLALYNEQFF.

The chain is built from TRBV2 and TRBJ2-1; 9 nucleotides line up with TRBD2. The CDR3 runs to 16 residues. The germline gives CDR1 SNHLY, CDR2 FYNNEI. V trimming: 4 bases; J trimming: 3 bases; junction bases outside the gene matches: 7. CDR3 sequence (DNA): TGTGCCAGCAGTGGAATCGGGACTAGCTTCTACAATGAGCAGTTCTTC. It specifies CASSGIGTSFYNEQFF.

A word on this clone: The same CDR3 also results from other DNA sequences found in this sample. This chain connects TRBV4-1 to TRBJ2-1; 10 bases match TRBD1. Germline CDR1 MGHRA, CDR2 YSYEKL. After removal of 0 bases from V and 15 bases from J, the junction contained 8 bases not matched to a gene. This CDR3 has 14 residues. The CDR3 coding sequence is TGCGCCAGCAGCCAAGAAACCCCCGGGACAGGGGCGTTCTTC. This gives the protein CASSQETPGTGAFF.

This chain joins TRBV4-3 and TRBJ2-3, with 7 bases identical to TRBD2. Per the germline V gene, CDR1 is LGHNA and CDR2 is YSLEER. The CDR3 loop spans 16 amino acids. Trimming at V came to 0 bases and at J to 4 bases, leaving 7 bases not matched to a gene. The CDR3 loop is CASSQERQRGADTQYF. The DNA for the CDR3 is TGCGCCAGCAGCCAAGAAAGGCAGCGGGGAGCAGATACGCAGTATTTT.

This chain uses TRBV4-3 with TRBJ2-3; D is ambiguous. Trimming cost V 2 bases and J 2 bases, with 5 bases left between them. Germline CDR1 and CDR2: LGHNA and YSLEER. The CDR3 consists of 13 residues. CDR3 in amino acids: CASSQQTTDTQYF. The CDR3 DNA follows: TGCGCCAGCAGCCAACAAACCACAGATACGCAGTATTTT.

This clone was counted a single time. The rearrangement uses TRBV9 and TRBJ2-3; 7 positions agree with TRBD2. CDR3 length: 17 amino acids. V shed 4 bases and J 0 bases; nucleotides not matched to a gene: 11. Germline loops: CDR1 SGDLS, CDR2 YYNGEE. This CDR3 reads CASSLRRGTTSTDTQYF. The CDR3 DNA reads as TGTGCCAGCAGCCTCCGGCGGGGGACTACAAGCACAGATACGCAGTATTTT.

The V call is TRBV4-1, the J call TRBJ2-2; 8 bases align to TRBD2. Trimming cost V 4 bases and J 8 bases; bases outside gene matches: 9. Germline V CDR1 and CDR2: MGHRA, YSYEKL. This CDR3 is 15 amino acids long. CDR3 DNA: TGCGCCAGCAGCCTCAGTCTTAGCGGGGAAGGGGAGCTGTTTTTT. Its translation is CASSLSLSGEGELFF.

The CDR3 nucleotides read TGTGCCATCAGTGCAGACAGCCGCTATGGCTACACCTTC. Amino acids: CAISADSRYGYTF. The chain is built from TRBV10-3 and TRBJ1-2; D possibly corresponds to TRBD1 (5 bases). Germline lookup yields CDR1 ENHRY and CDR2 SYGVKD. Trimming took off 4 bases at V and 4 bases at J, with 10 bases between the two ends. The CDR3 has 13 amino acids.

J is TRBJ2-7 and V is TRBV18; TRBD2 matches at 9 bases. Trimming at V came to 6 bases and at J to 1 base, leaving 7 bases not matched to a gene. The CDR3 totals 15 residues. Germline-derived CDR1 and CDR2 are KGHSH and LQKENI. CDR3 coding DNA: TGTGCCAGCTCCACTTTAGCGGGAGAGTCCTACGAGCAGTACTTC. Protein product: CASSTLAGESYEQYF.

As DNA, the CDR3 is TGTGCCAGCAGCCACGGGCGAAACACTGAAGCTTTCTTT. It yields the protein CASSHGRNTEAFF. The J gene is TRBJ1-1, the V gene TRBV3-1 (or the pseudogene TRBV3-2), with D hard to call. The V gene lost 3 bases and the J gene lost 2 bases, with 7 bases spanning the gap. The CDR3 covers 13 residues. The germline gives CDR1 LGHDT, CDR2 YNNKEL (reference sequence).

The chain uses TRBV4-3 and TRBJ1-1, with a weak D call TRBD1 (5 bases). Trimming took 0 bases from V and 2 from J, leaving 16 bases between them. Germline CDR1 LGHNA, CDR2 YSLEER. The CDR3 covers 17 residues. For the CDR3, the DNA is TGCGCCAGCAGCCAAGATGCGGGGGATGGAATTAACACTGAAGCTTTCTTT. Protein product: CASSQDAGDGINTEAFF.

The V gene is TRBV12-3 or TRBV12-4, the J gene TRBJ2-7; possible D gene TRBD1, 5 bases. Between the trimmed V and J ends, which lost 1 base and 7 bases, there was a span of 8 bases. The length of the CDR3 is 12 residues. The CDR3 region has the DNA TGTGCCAGCAGTTTAGAGGGGCTGGAGCAGTACTTC. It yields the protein CASSLEGLEQYF.

The CDR3, as DNA: TGTGCCATCAGGACAGGGGGCTCGAGCACCGGGGAGCTGTTTTTT. Protein product: CAIRTGGSSTGELFF. The gene calls are TRBV10-3 and TRBJ2-2, with 10 bases matching TRBD1. The CDR3 is 15 residues long. The germline V gene has CDR1 ENHRY and CDR2 SYGVKD. The ends lost 6 bases at V and 4 bases at J; junction bases unmatched: 5.

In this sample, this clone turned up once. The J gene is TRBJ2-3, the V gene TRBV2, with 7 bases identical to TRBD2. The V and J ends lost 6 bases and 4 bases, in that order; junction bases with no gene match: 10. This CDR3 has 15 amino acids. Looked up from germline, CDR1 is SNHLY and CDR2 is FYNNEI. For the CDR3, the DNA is TGTGCCAGCAGGGCCGGGACTAAGTTTTCAGATACGCAGTATTTT. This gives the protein CASRAGTKFSDTQYF. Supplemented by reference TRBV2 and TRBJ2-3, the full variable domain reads EPEVTQTPSHQVTQMGQEVILRCVPISNHLYFYWYRQILGQKVEFLVSFYNNEISEKSEIFDDQFSVERPDGSNFTLKIRSTKLEDSAMYFCASRAGTKFSDTQYFGPGTRLTVL.

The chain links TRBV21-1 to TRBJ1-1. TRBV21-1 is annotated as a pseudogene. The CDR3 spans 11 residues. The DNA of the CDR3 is TGTGCCAGCAGCAGTGGGTCTGAAGCTTTCTTT. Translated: CASSSGSEAFF.

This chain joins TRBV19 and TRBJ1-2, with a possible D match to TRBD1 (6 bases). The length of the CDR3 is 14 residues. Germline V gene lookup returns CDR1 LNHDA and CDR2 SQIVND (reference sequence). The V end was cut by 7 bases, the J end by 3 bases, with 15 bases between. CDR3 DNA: TGTGCCAGTATCCAACAGGGCGAGGACTATGGCTACACCTTC. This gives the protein CASIQQGEDYGYTF.

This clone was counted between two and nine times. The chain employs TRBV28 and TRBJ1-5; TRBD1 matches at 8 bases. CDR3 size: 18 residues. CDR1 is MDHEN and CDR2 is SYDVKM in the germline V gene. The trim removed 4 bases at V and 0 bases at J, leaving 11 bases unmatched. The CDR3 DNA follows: TGTGCCAGCAGTTCAAGGACAGGGAACCGATATAGCAATCAGCCCCAGCATTTT. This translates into CASSSRTGNRYSNQPQHF.

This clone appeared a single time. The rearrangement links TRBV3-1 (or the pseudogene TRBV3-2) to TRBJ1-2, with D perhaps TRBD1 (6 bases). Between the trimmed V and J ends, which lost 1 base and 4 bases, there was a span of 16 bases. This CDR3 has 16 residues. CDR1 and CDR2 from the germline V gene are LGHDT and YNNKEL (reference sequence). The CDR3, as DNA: TGTGCCAGCAGCCAAGGGGGTCCGGGACAACCCTATGGCTACACCTTC. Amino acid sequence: CASSQGGPGQPYGYTF.

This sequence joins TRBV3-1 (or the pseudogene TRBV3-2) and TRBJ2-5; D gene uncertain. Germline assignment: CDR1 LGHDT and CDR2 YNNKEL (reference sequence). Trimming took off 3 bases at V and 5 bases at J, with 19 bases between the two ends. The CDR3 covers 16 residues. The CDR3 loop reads CASSHTSGPGWETQYF. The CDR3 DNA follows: TGTGCCAGCAGCCATACCTCTGGACCCGGCTGGGAGACCCAGTACTTC.

CDR3 nucleotide sequence: TGTGCCAGCTCACCTGTCCTAGCGGGAAAAAGGGATGAGCAGTTCTTC. Its protein is CASSPVLAGKRDEQFF. This chain connects TRBV18 to TRBJ2-1; 9 bases are shared with TRBD2. J was trimmed by 8 bases and V by 3 bases; bases with no gene match: 11. Germline CDR1 reads KGHSH; CDR2 reads LQKENI. The CDR3 has 16 residues.

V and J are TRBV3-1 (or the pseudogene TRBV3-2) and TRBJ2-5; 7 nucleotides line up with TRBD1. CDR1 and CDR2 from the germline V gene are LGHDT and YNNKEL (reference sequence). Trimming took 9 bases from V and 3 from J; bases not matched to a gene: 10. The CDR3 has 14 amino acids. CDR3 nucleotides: TGTGCCAGTCGAGGGGGCAGCTGGGAAGAGACCCAGTACTTC. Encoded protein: CASRGGSWEETQYF.

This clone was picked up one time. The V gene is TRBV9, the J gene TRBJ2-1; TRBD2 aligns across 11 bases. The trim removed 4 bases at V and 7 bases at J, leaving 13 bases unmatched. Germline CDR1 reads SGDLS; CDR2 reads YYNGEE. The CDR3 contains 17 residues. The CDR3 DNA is TGTGCCAGCAGCTATCGACCGGGACTAGCGGAAGTTAATGAGCAGTTCTTC. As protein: CASSYRPGLAEVNEQFF.